This TCR beta chain is from a study of post-analysis software for immune sequencing data. Study-level information: Patients had relapsing-remitting, secondary progressive or progressive-relapsing multiple sclerosis; some lacked subtype.

This clonotype was recorded at least ten times. Antigen unknown. Trimming took 4 bases from V and 0 from J; bases not matched to a gene: 7. CDR3 length equals 19 residues. Germline CDR1 is SGHVS and CDR2 is FQNEAQ. The authors incorporated unique molecular identifiers into the TCR beta cDNA libraries. T cells, roughly 1 to 10 million of them, yielded some 500,000 cDNA molecules. TCRdb called the PCR reads again in MiXCR, with one record for every CDR3 protein. Of about 200,000 distinct CDR3 sequences in the sample, roughly 28% were seen once. Study-level points and caveats: Controls had lower frequencies than patients of five or six TRBV segments, which included TRBV5-6, TRBV5-1 and TRBV20-1. In multiple sclerosis, normalized Chao1 diversity was significantly below that of controls. Strong co-clustering by F measure was seen for same-batch samples.

Sample: blood. This sequence originates from a girl aged 2 to 17 with multiple sclerosis. The rearrangement links TRBV7-8 to TRBJ2-3; 16 bases are a match to TRBD2. The CDR3 protein is CASSSPGLAGGISTDTQYF. The CDR3 region has the DNA TGTGCCAGCAGCTCCCCGGGACTAGCGGGAGGGATAAGCACAGATACGCAGTATTTT. Using reference TRBV7-8 and TRBJ2-3 for the parts outside the CDR3, the full variable domain is GAGVSQSPRYKVAKRGQDVALRCDPISGHVSLFWYQQALGQGPEFLTYFQNEAQLDKSGLPSDRFFAERPEGSVSTLKIQRTQQEDSAVYLCASSSPGLAGGISTDTQYFGPGTRLTVL.